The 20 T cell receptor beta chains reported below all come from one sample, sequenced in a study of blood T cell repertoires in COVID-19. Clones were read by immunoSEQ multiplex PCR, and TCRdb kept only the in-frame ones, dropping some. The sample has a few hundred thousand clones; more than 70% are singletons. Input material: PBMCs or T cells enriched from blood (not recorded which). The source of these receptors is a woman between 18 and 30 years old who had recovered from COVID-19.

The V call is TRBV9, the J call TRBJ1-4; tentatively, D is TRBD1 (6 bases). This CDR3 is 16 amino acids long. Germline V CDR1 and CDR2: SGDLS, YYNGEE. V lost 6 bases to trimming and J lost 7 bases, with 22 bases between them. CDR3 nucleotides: TGTGCCAGCACCCGTAACCCCCAGGGGCAGAGTGAAAAACTGTTTTTT. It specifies CASTRNPQGQSEKLFF.

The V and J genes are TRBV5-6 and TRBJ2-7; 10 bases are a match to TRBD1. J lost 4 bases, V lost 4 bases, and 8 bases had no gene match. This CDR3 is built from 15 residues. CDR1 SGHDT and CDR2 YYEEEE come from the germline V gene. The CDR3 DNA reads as TGTGCCAGCAGCGTCCCCCGGGACAGGGGTTACGAGCAGTACTTC. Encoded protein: CASSVPRDRGYEQYF. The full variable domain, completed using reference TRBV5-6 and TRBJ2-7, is DAGVTQSPTHLIKTRGQQVTLRCSPKSGHDTVSWYQQALGQGPQFIFQYYEEEERQRGNFPDRFSGHQFPNYSSELNVNALLLGDSALYLCASSVPRDRGYEQYFGPGTRLTVT.

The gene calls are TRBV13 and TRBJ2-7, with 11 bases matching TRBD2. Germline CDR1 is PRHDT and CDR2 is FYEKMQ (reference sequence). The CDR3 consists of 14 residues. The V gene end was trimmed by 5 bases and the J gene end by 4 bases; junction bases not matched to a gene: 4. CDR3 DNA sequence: TGTGCCAGCAGCCCCTGGACTAGCGGGTACGAGCAGTACTTC. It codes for CASSPWTSGYEQYF.

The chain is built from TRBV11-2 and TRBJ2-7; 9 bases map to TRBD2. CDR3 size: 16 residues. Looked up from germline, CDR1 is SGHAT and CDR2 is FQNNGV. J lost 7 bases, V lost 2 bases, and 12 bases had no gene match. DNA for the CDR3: TGTGCCAGCAGCTTATCTGGCGGGGGGGCGGCGTGGGAGCAGTACTTC. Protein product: CASSLSGGGAAWEQYF.

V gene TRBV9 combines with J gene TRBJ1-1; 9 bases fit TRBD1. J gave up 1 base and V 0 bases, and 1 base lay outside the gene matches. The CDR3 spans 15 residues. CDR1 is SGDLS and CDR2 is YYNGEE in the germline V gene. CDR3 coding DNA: TGTGCCAGCAGCGTAGCGGGACAGGGGAACACTGAAGCTTTCTTT. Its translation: CASSVAGQGNTEAFF.

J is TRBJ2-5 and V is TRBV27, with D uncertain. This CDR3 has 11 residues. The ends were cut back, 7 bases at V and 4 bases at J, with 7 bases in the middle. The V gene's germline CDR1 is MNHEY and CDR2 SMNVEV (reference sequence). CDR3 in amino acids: CASKGGETQYF. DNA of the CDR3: TGTGCCAGCAAAGGCGGAGAGACCCAGTACTTC.

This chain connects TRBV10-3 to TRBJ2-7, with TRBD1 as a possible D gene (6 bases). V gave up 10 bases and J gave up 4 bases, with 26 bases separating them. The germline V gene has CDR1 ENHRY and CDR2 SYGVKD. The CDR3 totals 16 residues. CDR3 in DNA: TGTGCCAGCGGCGTGGACAGCTCCGACTCCGAATACGAGCAGTACTTC. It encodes CASGVDSSDSEYEQYF.

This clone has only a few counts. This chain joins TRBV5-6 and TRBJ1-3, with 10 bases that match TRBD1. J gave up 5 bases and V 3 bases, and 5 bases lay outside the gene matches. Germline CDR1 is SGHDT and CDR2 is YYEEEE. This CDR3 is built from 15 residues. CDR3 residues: CASSWDRGKRNTIYF. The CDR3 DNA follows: TGTGCCAGCAGCTGGGACAGGGGTAAGAGAAACACCATATATTTT.

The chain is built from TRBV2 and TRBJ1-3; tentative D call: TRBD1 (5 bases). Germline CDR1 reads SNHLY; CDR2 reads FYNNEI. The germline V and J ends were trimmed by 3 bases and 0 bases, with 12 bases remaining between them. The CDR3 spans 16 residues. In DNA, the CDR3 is TGTGCCAGCAGTGAGGGGGGGGGTAGCTCTGGAAACACCATATATTTT. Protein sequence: CASSEGGGSSGNTIYF.

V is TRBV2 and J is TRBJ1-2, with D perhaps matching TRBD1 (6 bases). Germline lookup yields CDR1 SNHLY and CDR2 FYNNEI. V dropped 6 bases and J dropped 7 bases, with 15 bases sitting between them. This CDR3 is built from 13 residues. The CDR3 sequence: CASRILQGSGYTF. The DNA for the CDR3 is TGTGCCAGCAGGATTCTACAGGGCAGTGGCTACACCTTC.

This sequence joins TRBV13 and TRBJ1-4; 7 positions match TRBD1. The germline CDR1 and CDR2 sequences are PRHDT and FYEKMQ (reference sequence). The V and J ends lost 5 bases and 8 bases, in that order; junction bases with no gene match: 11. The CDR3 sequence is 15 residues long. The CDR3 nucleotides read TGTGCCAGCAGCGGGCGACAGGGACAAACCGAAAAACTGTTTTTT. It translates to CASSGRQGQTEKLFF.

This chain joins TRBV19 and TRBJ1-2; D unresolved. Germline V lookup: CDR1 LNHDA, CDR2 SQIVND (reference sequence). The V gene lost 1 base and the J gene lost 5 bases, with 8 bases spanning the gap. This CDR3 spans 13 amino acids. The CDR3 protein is CASSIGIGYGYTF. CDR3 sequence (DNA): TGTGCCAGTAGTATAGGGATCGGGTATGGCTACACCTTC.

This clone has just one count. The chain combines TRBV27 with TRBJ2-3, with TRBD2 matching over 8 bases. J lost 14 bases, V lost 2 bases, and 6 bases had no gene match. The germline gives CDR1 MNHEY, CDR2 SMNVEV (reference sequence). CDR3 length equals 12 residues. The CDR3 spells CASSLSGGELYF. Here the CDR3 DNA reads TGTGCCAGCAGTTTAAGCGGGGGAGAATTGTATTTT.

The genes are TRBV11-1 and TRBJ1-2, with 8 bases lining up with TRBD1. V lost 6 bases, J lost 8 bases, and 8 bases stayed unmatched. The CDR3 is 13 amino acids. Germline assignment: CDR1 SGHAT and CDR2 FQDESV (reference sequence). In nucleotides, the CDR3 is TGTGCCAGCAGTCGGACAGGGATGGAGGGCTACACCTTC. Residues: CASSRTGMEGYTF.

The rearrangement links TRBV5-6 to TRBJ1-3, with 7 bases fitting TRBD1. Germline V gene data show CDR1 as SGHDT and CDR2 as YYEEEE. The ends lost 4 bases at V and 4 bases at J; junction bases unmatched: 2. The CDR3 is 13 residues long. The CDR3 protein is CASSTQGGNTIYF. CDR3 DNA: TGTGCCAGCAGCACACAGGGGGGAAACACCATATATTTT.

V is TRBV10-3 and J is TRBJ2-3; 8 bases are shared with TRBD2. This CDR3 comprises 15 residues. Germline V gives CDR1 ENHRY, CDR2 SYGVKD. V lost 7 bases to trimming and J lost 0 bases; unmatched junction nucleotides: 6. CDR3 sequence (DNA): TGTGCCATCAAGCAGACTAGCGCGAGCACAGATACGCAGTATTTT. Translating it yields CAIKQTSASTDTQYF.

The CDR3 loop reads CASATSGGRELFF. The CDR3 bases are TGTGCCAGCGCCACTAGCGGGGGGAGGGAGCTGTTTTTT. The chain has TRBV7-2 and TRBJ2-2; the match to TRBD2 covers 12 bases. This CDR3 region has 13 residues. CDR1 SGHTA and CDR2 FQGNSA come from the germline V gene. With 8 bases clipped from V and 9 bases from J, the junction kept 4 bases outside the gene matches.

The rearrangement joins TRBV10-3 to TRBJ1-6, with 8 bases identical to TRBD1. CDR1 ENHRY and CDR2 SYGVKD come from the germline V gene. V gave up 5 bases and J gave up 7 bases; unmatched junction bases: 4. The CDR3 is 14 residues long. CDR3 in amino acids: CAISLGQGNSPLHF. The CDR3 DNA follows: TGTGCCATCAGTCTTGGACAGGGAAATTCACCCCTCCACTTT.

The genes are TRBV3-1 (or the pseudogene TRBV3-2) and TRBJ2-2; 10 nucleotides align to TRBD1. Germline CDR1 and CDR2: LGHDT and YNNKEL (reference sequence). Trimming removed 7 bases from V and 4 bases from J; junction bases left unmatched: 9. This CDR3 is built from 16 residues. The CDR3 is CASKRGTGVLTGELFF. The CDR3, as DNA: TGTGCCAGCAAAAGAGGGACAGGGGTTCTCACCGGGGAGCTGTTTTTT.

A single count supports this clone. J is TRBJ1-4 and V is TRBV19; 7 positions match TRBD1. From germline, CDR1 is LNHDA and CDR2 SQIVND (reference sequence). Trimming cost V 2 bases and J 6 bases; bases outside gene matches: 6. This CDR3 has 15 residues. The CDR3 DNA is TGTGCCAGTAGTATATTAGGGGGCGCGGATGAAAAACTGTTTTTT. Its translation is CASSILGGADEKLFF.